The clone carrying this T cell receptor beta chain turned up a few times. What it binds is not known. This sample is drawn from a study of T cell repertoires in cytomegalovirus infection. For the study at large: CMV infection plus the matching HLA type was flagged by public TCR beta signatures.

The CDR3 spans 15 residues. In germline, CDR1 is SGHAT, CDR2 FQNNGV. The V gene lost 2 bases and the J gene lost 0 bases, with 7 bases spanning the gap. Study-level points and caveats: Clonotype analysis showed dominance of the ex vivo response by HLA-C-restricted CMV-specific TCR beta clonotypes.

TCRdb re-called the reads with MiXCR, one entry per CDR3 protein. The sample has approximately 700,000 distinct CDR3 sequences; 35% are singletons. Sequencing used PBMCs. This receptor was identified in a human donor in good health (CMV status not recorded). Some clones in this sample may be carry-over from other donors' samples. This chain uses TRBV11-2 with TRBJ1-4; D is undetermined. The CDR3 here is CASSLFMTTNEKLFF. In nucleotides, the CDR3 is TGTGCCAGCAGCTTATTCATGACAACTAATGAAAAACTGTTTTTT.